The next 4 T cell receptor beta chains were all read from a single sample in a study of Graves' ophthalmopathy and Graves' hyperthyroidism. RNA transcripts provided the template for amplifying TCR beta CDR3 regions. RT-PCR in the first round used HTBI primers; a second-round multiplex PCR followed. Via MiXCR, TCRdb re-called the multiplex PCR reads, giving one row per CDR3 protein. Of approximately 210,000 distinct CDR3 sequences detected, less than 30% appear once; the ten largest clones hold 9.1%. Sequenced input: peripheral blood. The receptors derive from a man aged 45-65 years with Graves' ophthalmopathy.

This clonotype appeared many times. The rearrangement uses TRBV2 and TRBJ1-5; D may be TRBD1 (6 bases). There are 16 residues in the CDR3. The V end lost 7 bases, the J end lost 2 bases, and 18 bases lay between the germline ends. Germline assignment: CDR1 SNHLY and CDR2 FYNNEI. In nucleotides, the CDR3 is TGTGCCAGCAAGGCCCGGGGGGCGGAGGGCAATCAGCCCCAGCATTTT. Amino acids: CASKARGAEGNQPQHF.

This clonotype was counted ten times or more. The J gene is TRBJ1-2, the V gene TRBV10-3; 12 nucleotides line up with TRBD1. Germline V gives CDR1 ENHRY, CDR2 SYGVKD. V dropped 0 bases and J dropped 4; count of bases not matched to a gene: 12. CDR3 length: 19 amino acids. CDR3 in amino acids: CAISESAYGTGGLSYGYTF. The CDR3 coding sequence is TGTGCCATCAGTGAGTCGGCCTACGGGACAGGGGGCTTGTCCTATGGCTACACCTTC.

In this sample, this clonotype turned up many times. This chain connects TRBV6-2 or TRBV6-3 to TRBJ2-4; TRBD1 is a possible D gene (5 bases). Germline-derived CDR1 and CDR2 are MNHEY and SVGEGT. V was cut by 6 bases and J by 0 bases, with 15 bases left in between. This CDR3 comprises 16 residues. The CDR3: CASSVQGRLAKNIQYF. The CDR3 region has the DNA TGTGCCAGCAGCGTCCAGGGTAGGCTAGCCAAAAACATTCAGTACTTC.

V usage is TRBV19 and J usage is TRBJ2-7; the match to TRBD1 covers 7 bases. Trimming at V came to 5 bases and at J to 0 bases, leaving 4 bases not matched to a gene. The CDR3 has 14 amino acids. Germline V gene sequence: CDR1 LNHDA, CDR2 SQIVND (reference sequence). CDR3 nucleotides: TGTGCCAGTAGTGGACAGGCTAGCTCCTACGAGCAGTACTTC. Its protein is CASSGQASSYEQYF.